What follows describes a single TCR beta chain. The data were taken from a study of blood T cell repertoires in COVID-19. Study information: Sources were T cells, B-cell-depleted T cells, or PBMCs; the material itself was cDNA or gDNA.

CDR1 and CDR2 from the germline V gene are SGDLS and YYNGEE. V was shortened by 0 bases and J by 8 bases, with 14 bases between the two germline ends. This CDR3 is built from 15 residues. Libraries were prepared by immunoSEQ multiplex PCR; TCRdb keeps only in-frame clonotypes and omits some of them. The sample carries some 190,000 clones, 84% recorded once. The specimen sequenced was peripheral blood. The chain has TRBV9 and TRBJ1-4, with D possibly TRBD1 on 6 matching bases. The receptor was isolated from a woman aged 80 or over with COVID-19, enrolled during active disease. The CDR3 spells CASSVAEGVAEKLFF. The DNA for the CDR3 is TGTGCCAGCAGCGTAGCTGAGGGGGTCGCGGAAAAACTGTTTTTT.